This T cell receptor (beta chain) was sequenced in a study of blood T cells in healthy people across ages (dated by TCRdb to 2015 to 2017). With regard to the full study: Template switching captured roughly one uniquely barcoded TCR beta cDNA molecule per two T cells in model experiments. To avoid experimental bias, donors of different ages were spread randomly across the sequencing lanes. Donors were grouped into four age groups: young (average approximately 16 years), middle-aged (39), aged (approximately 67) and long-lived (around 80). Using the same blood draw, the study looked at two additional independent replicas of 1 million unique cDNA reads for two donors, one aged 18 to 29 and the other aged 80 or older. Using deep sequencing normalized with unique cDNA molecular identifiers, the study measured how TCR beta repertoire diversity changes with age.

Including the terminal cysteine and phenylalanine, the CDR3 comprises 14 residues. Kept here is only the CDR3 DNA, which spans 42 bases and is read in frame from base 1. V drops 5 bases and J drops 2 bases, leaving 13 bases in between. Reading the germline V gene gives CDR1 SGHRS and CDR2 YFSETQ. Receptors were amplified or captured by 5' RACE. The listed sequencing device is Illumina HiSeq 2500. The second PCR ran for about 6 to 11 cycles and used a J-beta primer mix along with a sample-barcoded 5' primer. Each TCR beta cDNA molecule received a unique molecular identifier from a template-switch 5' adaptor carrying 12 random nucleotides. At least 2.5 million CDR3-containing paired-end reads were obtained from each sample. All of the RNA was converted into first-strand cDNA using the Mint cDNA synthesis kit, with a TRBC-specific oligonucleotide serving as the primer. Following uracil-DNA glycosylase treatment, all cDNA underwent a first 18-cycle PCR with the universal primers M1SS and BC2_uni_R. The study's processing was this. Each sample was normalized by randomly selecting 1 million high-quality reads, each carrying a distinct molecular identifier. Instead of being binned into consensus sequences, reads that shared molecular identifiers were thrown out. MiTCR, set to a Q25 quality threshold and the strictest error-elimination algorithm, was used for CDR3 identification, clonotype clustering and error correction. Lower-bound total TCR beta diversity was estimated with a nonparametric unseen species model using Euler transformation. TCRdb itself trimmed the public reads at Q25 with fastp, ran MiXCR and retained productive beta chains. A single entry per CDR3 protein holds the most common genes and DNA from its merged rows. TCRdb's processing, not the study's, gives the V and J calls here. The sample yields about 1.7 million distinct CDR3 sequences; approximately 30% were counted once. The ten biggest clones cover roughly 8.2% of the sample.

General findings and caveats noted by the study authors: As age increased, observed TCR beta diversity per million T cells dropped in a roughly linear way, and a significant reduction was already evident by age about 40. The long-lived group showed more naive CD4+ T cells, fewer expanded clones and increased TCR diversity than the aged group, suggesting age selection. Bulk unsorted PBMC profiling prevented conclusive comparison of naive and antigen-experienced compartments. Estimates of total diversity from one million sequenced T cells were regarded as lower bounds and underestimates. There was a strong correlation between observed TCR beta diversity and the percentage of naive T cells measured by flow cytometry. The CMV infection status of donors was not known, potentially confounding age-related changes in expanded clonotypes.

This clonotype was picked up a small number of times. Its antigen has not been determined. No base-level quality is on record; no much larger clone is a single base apart. Donors were roughly 40 systemically healthy Caucasian individuals from Russia aged 6 to 90 years. Ten milliliters of peripheral blood were drawn from each donor into EDTA-treated Vacutainer tubes. PBMCs were isolated by Ficoll-Paque density-gradient centrifugation, with at least 6 million obtained per sample. Trizol reagent was used to extract total RNA from the PBMCs, yielding at least 5 micrograms per sample. Naive CD45RAhigh/CD27high T cell percentages were measured by flow cytometry on a PBMC aliquot from every donor.

Sequenced material: blood. The origin of this receptor is a woman in her twenties or thirties in good health. The chain couples TRBV5-1 to TRBJ1-2; the D region possibly corresponds to TRBD1 (6 bases align). The DNA reads as follows: TGCGCCAGCAGTGAGGGGACACTCAACTATGGCTACACCTTC. Translated, this gives CASSEGTLNYGYTF.